This T cell receptor (beta chain) is from a study of STAT3 mutations in large granular lymphocyte leukemia. Study-level findings and limits: Clonal expansion was inferred from samples taken at other timepoints. At least one immunodominant TCR beta clonotype appeared in every T-cell large granular lymphocyte leukemia patient.

The V gene's germline CDR1 is MDHEN and CDR2 SYDVKM. Unmatched junction bases numbered 2, after V lost 10 bases and J lost 2 bases. The CDR3 totals 12 residues. TCRdb's table, derived via immunoSEQ multiplex PCR, lists solely in-frame clones and lacks some. The repertoire holds about 42,000 clones, with roughly 81% as singletons. Worth noting for this clone: Its target is not known.

The specimen was PBMCs. This TCR came from a human donor with T large granular lymphocyte leukemia. Some clones in this sample may be carry-over from other donors' samples. The gene calls are TRBV28 and TRBJ1-5, with TRBD1 matching 7 bases. The CDR3: CATGTGNQPQHF. The CDR3 DNA follows: TGTGCCACAGGGACAGGCAATCAGCCCCAGCATTTT.